The 8 T cell receptor beta chains below all came from one sample that was sequenced in a study of prognosis after radiotherapy for stage I lung cancer. Two-round multiplex PCR on genomic DNA was the method by which TCR beta CDR3 was amplified. With primers specific to each TRBV and TRBJ gene, the first-round PCR was performed. TCRdb analysed the multiplex PCR reads with MiXCR anew, one entry per CDR3 protein. The sample has about 22,000 distinct CDR3 sequences; around 40% are singletons. The sequencing here drew on PBMCs, taken before or after stereotactic body radiation therapy (not recorded which). Source of these receptors: a donor over 45 with non-small cell lung cancer.

This clonotype was detected ten times or more. The chain recombines TRBV4-3 with TRBJ1-1; no reliable D call. The V gene lost 0 bases and the J gene lost 1 base, with 3 bases spanning the gap. The CDR3 has 13 residues. The germline V gene encodes CDR1 LGHNA and CDR2 YSLEER. This chain's CDR3 is CASSQDRNTEAFF. In nucleotides, the CDR3 is TGCGCCAGCAGCCAAGACCGGAACACTGAAGCTTTCTTT.

This clonotype was seen ten or more times. The V and J genes are TRBV11-2 and TRBJ2-2, with a possible D match to TRBD2 (5 bases). Germline loops: CDR1 SGHAT, CDR2 FQNNGV. Deletions cut 6 bases from V and 5 bases from J, with 13 bases between. This CDR3 is 14 amino acids long. The DNA for the CDR3 is TGTGCCAGCAGGACAACTAGACGAACCGGGGAGCTGTTTTTT. It translates to CASRTTRRTGELFF.

At least ten counts were recorded for this clonotype. This CDR3 reads CASSFFETLFLNTDTQYF. CDR3 nucleotide sequence: TGTGCCAGCAGTTTTTTCGAAACTTTGTTTCTTAACACAGATACGCAGTATTTT. This sequence joins TRBV28 and TRBJ2-3; D is unresolved. CDR1 and CDR2 (germline): MDHEN, SYDVKM. This CDR3 has 18 amino acids. V lost 3 bases to trimming and J lost 2 bases, with 21 bases between them.

This clonotype was observed many times. The chain employs TRBV5-4 and TRBJ2-5; weak D call: TRBD2 (5 bases). This CDR3 contains 13 residues. Trimming stripped 0 bases from V and 5 bases from J, with 8 bases between. Germline CDR1 reads SGHNT; CDR2 reads YYREEE (reference sequence). CDR3 sequence reads: CASSLASTETQYF. CDR3 nucleotide sequence: TGTGCCAGCAGCTTGGCTAGCACTGAGACCCAGTACTTC.

The genes are TRBV10-2 and TRBJ2-1; a weak D match, TRBD1 (6 bases). V lost 4 bases, J lost 2 bases, and 18 bases lay in between. CDR3 length: 17 residues. Germline CDR1 reads WSHSY; CDR2 reads SAAADI. As DNA, the CDR3 is TGCGCCAGCAGTGGGTCGCCCTACAGGGTGCCCTACAATGAGCAGTTCTTC. Its protein product is CASSGSPYRVPYNEQFF.

Worth noting for this clonotype: This could be a read error, since a much larger clone is one nucleotide away. V usage is TRBV28 and J usage is TRBJ2-2; D is unclear. Per the germline V gene, CDR1 is MDHEN and CDR2 is SYDVKM. The CDR3 runs to 16 residues. V was shortened by 1 base and J by 4 bases, with 13 bases between the two germline ends. This CDR3 reads CASSLFFSMSTGELFF. The CDR3 nucleotides are TGTGCCAGCAGTTTATTCTTTAGTATGAGCACCGGGGAGCTGTTTTTT.

This clonotype appeared many times. The V and J genes are TRBV5-1 and TRBJ2-3; no clear D. Trimming took 4 bases from V and 0 from J, leaving 6 bases between them. The CDR3 length is 13 residues. The germline gives CDR1 SGHRS, CDR2 YFSETQ. CDR3 DNA sequence: TGCGCCAGCAGCCCCTCTAGCACAGATACGCAGTATTTT. Translation gives CASSPSSTDTQYF.

Worth noting for this clonotype: A much larger clone is a single base away; this may be a read error. The genes are TRBV9 and TRBJ1-2, with D maybe TRBD1 (6 bases). From germline, CDR1 is SGDLS and CDR2 YYNGEE. V was clipped by 4 bases and J by 7 bases, with 17 bases between them. There are 14 residues in the CDR3. DNA of the CDR3: TGTGCCAGCAGCACAAGCGGGGGCGGTACTGGCTACACCTTC. As protein: CASSTSGGGTGYTF. Drawing the rest from reference TRBV9 and TRBJ1-2, the complete variable domain is DSGVTQTPKHLITATGQRVTLRCSPRSGDLSVYWYQQSLDQGLQFLIQYYNGEERAKGNILERFSAQQFPDLHSELNLSSLELGDSALYFCASSTSGGGTGYTFGSGTRLTVV.